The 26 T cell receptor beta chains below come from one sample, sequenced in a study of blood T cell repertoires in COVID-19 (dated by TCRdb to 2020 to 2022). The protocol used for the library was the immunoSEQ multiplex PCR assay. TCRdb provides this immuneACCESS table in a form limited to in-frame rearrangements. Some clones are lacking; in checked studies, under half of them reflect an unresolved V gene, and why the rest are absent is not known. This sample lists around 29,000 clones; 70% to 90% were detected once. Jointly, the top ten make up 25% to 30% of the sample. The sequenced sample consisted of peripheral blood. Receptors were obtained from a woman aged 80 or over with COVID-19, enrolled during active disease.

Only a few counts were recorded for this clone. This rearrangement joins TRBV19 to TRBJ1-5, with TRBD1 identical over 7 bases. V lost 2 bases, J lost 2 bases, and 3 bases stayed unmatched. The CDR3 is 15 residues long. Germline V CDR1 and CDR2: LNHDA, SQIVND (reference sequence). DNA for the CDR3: TGTGCCAGTAGTATAAAGGGGGCAGGCAATCAGCCCCAGCATTTT. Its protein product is CASSIKGAGNQPQHF. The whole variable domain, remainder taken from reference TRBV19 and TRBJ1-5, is DGGITQSPKYLFRKEGQNVTLSCEQNLNHDAMYWYRQDPGQGLRLIYYSQIVNDFQKGDIAEGYSVSREKKESFPLTVTSAQKNPTAFYLCASSIKGAGNQPQHFGDGTRLSIL.

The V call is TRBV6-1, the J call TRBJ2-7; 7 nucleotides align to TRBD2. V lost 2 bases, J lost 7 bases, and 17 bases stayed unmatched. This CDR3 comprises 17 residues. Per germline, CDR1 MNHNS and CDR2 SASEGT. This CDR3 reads CASSERMRSRTGGEQYF. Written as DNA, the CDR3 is TGTGCCAGCAGTGAACGTATGCGTTCCCGCACCGGGGGGGAGCAGTACTTC.

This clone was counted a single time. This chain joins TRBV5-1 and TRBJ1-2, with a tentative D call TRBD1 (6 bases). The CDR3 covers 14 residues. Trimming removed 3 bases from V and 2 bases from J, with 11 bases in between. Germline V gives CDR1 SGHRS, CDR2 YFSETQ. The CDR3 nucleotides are TGCGCCAGCAGCTCGATACAGGGAAACTATGGCTACACCTTC. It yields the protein CASSSIQGNYGYTF. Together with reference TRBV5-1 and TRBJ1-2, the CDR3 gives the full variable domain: KAGVTQTPRYLIKTRGQQVTLSCSPISGHRSVSWYQQTPGQGLQFLFEYFSETQRNKGNFPGRFSGRQFSNSRSEMNVSTLELGDSALYLCASSSIQGNYGYTFGSGTRLTVV.

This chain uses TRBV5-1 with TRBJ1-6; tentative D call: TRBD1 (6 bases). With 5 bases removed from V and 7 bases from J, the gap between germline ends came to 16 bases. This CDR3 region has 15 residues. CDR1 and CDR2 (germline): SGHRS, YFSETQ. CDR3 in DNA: TGCGCCAGCAGTCTGCACAGGGAGCGGAATTCACCCCTCCACTTT. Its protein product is CASSLHRERNSPLHF.

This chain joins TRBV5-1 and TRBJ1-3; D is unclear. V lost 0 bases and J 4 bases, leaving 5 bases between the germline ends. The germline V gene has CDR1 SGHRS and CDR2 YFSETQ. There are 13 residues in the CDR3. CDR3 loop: CASSLGEGNTIYF. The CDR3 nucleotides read TGCGCCAGCAGCTTGGGAGAAGGAAACACCATATATTTT.

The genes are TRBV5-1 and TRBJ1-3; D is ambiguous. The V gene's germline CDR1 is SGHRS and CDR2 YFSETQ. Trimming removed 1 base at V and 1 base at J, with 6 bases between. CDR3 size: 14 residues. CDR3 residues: CASSLTDSGNTIYF. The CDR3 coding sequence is TGCGCCAGCAGCTTGACAGATTCTGGAAACACCATATATTTT.

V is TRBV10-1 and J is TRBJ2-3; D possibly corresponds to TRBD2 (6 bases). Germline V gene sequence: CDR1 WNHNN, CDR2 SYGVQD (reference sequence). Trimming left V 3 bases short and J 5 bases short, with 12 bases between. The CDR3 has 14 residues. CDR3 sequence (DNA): TGCGCCAGCAGTGAAGGGACTCCCGGAGATACGCAGTATTTT. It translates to CASSEGTPGDTQYF.

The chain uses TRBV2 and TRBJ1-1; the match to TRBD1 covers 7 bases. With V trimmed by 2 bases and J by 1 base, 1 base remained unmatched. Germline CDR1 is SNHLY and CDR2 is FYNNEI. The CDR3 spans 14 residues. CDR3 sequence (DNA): TGTGCCAGCAGTGAACAGGGGGGGAACACTGAAGCTTTCTTT. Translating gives CASSEQGGNTEAFF.

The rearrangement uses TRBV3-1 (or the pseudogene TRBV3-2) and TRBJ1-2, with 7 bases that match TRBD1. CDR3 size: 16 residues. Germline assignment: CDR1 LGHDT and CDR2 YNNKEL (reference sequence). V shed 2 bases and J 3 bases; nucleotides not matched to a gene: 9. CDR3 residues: CASSQNPGGGYYGYTF. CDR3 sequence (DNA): TGTGCCAGCAGCCAAAATCCAGGAGGGGGCTACTATGGCTACACCTTC.

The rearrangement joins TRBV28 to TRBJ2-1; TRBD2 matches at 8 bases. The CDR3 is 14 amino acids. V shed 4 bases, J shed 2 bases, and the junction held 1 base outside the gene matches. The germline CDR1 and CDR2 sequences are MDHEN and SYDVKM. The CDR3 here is CASSSAGAYNEQFF. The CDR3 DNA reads TGTGCCAGCAGTTCAGCGGGGGCCTACAATGAGCAGTTCTTC.

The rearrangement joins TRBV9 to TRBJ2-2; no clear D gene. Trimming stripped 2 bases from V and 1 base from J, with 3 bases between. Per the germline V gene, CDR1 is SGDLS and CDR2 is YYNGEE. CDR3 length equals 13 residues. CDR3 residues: CASSVQNTGELFF. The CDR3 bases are TGTGCCAGCAGCGTCCAGAACACCGGGGAGCTGTTTTTT.

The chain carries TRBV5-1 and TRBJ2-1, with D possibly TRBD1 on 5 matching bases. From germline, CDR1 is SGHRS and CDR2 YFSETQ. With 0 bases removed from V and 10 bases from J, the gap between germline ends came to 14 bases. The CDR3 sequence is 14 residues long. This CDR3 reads CASSLGGERGEQFF. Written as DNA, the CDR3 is TGCGCCAGCAGCTTGGGGGGCGAGCGCGGAGAGCAGTTCTTC. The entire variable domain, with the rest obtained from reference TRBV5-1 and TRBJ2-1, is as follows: KAGVTQTPRYLIKTRGQQVTLSCSPISGHRSVSWYQQTPGQGLQFLFEYFSETQRNKGNFPGRFSGRQFSNSRSEMNVSTLELGDSALYLCASSLGGERGEQFFGPGTRLTVL.

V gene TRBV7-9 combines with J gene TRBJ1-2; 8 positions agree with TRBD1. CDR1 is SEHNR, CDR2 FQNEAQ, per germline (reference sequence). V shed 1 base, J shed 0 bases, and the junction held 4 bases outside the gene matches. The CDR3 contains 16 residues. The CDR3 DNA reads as TGTGCCAGCAGCTTAGGGGACAGGCGGGCTAACTATGGCTACACCTTC. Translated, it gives CASSLGDRRANYGYTF.

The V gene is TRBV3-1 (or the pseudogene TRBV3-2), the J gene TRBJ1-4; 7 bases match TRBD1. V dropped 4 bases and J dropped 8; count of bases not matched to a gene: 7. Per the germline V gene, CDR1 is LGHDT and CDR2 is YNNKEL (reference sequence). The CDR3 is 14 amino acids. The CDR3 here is CASSRQGGGEKLFF. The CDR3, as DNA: TGTGCCAGCAGCCGGCAGGGGGGCGGCGAAAAACTGTTTTTT.

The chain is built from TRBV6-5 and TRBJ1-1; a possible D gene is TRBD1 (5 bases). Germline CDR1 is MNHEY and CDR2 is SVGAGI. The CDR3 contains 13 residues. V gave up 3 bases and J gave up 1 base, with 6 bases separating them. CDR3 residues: CASSYGQNTEAFF. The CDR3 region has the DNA TGTGCCAGCAGTTATGGACAGAACACTGAAGCTTTCTTT.

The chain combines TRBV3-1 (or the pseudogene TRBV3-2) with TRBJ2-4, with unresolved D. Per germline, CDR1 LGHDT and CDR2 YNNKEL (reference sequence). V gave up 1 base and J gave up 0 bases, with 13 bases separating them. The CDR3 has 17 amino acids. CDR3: CASSQGVLGLAKNIQYF. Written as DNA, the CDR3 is TGTGCCAGCAGCCAAGGAGTTCTTGGGCTAGCCAAAAACATTCAGTACTTC.

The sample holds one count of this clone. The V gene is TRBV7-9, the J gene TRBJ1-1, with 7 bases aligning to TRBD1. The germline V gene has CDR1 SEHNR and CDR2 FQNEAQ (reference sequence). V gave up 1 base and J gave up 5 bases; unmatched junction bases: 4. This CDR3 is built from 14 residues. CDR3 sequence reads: CASSLEGARTEAFF. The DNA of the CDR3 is TGTGCCAGCAGCTTAGAGGGGGCGCGGACTGAAGCTTTCTTT.

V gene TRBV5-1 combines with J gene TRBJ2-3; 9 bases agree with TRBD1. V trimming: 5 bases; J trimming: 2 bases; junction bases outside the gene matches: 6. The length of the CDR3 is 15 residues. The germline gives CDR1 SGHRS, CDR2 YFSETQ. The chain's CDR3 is CASSGGQGVTDTQYF. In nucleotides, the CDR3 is TGCGCCAGCAGTGGGGGACAGGGCGTCACAGATACGCAGTATTTT.

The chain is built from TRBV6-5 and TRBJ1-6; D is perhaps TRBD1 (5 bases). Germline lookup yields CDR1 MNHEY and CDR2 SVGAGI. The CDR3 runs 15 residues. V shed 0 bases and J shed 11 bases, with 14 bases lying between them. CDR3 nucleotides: TGTGCCAGCAGTTACTCACGGGGGTTTGGGGCACCCCTCCACTTT. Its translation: CASSYSRGFGAPLHF.

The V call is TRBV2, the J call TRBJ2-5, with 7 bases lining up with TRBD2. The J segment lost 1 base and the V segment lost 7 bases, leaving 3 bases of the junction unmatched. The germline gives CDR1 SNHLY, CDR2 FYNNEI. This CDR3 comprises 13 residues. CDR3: CASMGGVQETQYF. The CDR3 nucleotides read TGTGCCAGCATGGGGGGGGTCCAAGAGACCCAGTACTTC. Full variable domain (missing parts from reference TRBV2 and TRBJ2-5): EPEVTQTPSHQVTQMGQEVILRCVPISNHLYFYWYRQILGQKVEFLVSFYNNEISEKSEIFDDQFSVERPDGSNFTLKIRSTKLEDSAMYFCASMGGVQETQYFGPGTRLLVL.

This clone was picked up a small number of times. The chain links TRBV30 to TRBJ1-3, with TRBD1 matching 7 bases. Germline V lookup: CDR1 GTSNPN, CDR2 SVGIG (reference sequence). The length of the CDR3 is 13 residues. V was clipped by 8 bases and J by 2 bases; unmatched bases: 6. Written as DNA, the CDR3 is TGTGCCAGCTCACAGGGGACTGGAAACACCATATATTTT. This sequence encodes CASSQGTGNTIYF.

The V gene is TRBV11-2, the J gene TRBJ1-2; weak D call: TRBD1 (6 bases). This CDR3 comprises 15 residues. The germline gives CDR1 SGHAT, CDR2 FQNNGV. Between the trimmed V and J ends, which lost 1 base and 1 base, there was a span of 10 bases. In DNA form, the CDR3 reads TGTGCCAGCAGCTTAGGTCAGGGGAATAACTATGGCTACACCTTC. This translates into CASSLGQGNNYGYTF.

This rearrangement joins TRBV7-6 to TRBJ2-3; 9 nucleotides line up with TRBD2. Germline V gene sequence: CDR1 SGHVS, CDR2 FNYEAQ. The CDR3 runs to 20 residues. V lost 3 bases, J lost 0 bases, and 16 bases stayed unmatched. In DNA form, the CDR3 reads TGTGCCAGCAGCTTTGCCTCCCGGGCGGGGGGGATTACTAGCACAGATACGCAGTATTTT. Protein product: CASSFASRAGGITSTDTQYF.

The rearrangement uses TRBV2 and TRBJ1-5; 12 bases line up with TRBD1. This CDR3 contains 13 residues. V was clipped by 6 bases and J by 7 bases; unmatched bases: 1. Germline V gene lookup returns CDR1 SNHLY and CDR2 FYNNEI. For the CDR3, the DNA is TGTGCCAGCAGAGGGACAGGGGGCCAGCCCCAGCATTTT. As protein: CASRGTGGQPQHF.

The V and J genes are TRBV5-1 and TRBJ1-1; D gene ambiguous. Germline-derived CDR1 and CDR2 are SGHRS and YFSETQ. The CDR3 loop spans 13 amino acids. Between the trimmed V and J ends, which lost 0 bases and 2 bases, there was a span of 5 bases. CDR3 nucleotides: TGCGCCAGCAGCTTGGGTCTTAACACTGAAGCTTTCTTT. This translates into CASSLGLNTEAFF. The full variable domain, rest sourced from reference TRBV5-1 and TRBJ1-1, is KAGVTQTPRYLIKTRGQQVTLSCSPISGHRSVSWYQQTPGQGLQFLFEYFSETQRNKGNFPGRFSGRQFSNSRSEMNVSTLELGDSALYLCASSLGLNTEAFFGQGTRLTVV.

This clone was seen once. The CDR3 nucleotides read TGTGCCAGCAGCTCCCTCGTGGGGCTCACTGAAGCTTTCTTT. Its translation is CASSSLVGLTEAFF. This chain joins TRBV7-2 and TRBJ1-1; the D gene is possibly TRBD1 (5 bases). CDR3 length equals 14 residues. V was clipped by 4 bases and J by 4 bases, with 13 bases between them. Germline-derived CDR1 and CDR2 are SGHTA and FQGNSA.